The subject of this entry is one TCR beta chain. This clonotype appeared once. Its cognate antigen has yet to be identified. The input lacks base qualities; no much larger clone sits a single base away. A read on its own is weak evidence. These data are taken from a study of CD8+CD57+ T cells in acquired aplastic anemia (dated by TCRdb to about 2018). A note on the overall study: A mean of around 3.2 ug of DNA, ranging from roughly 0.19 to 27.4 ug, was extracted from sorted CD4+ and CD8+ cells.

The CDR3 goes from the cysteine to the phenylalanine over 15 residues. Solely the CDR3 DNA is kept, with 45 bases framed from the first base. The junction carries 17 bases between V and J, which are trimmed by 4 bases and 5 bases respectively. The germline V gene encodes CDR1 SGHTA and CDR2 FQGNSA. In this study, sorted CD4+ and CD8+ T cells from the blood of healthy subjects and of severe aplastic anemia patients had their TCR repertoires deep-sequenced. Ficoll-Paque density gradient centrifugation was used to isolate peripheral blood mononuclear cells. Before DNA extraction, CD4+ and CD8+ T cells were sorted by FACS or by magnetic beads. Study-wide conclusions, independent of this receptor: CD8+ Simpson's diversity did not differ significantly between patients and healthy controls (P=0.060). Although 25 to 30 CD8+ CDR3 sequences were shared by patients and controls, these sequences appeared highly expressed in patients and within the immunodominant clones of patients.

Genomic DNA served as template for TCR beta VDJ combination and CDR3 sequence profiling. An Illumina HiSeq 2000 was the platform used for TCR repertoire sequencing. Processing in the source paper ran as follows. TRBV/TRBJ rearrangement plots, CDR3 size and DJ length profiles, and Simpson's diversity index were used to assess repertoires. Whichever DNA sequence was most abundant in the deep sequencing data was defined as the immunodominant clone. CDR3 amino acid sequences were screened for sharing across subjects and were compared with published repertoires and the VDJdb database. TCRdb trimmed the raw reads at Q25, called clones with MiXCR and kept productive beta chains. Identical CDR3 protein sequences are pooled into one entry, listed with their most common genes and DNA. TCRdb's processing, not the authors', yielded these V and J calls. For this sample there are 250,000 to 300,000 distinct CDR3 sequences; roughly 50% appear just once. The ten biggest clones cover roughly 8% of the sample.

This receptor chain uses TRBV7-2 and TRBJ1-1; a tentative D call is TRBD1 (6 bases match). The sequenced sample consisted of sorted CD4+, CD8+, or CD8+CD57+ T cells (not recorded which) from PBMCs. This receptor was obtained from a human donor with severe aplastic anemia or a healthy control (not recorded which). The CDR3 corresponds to CTSSSVVGGWTEAFF. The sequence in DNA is TGTACCAGCAGCTCCGTGGTAGGGGGTTGGACTGAAGCTTTCTTT.